The 5 T cell receptor beta chains listed next were all sequenced from one sample in a study of CD8 T cells in Susac syndrome (dated by TCRdb to the late 2010s). Libraries were constructed by the immunoSEQ multiplex PCR assay. RNA was extracted with the RNeasy kit and roughly 0.45 to 1 ug was reverse transcribed using random hexamers. The public reads were reanalyzed by TCRdb: fastp trimming at Q25, MiXCR alignment, in-frame beta chains only. Each entry is one CDR3 protein sequence, shown with its most common DNA and genes. For this sample the table gives about 140,000 distinct CDR3 sequences, of which 85% to 95% were detected only once. Of the sample, approximately 0.11% is held by the ten largest clones. Sequencing was performed on CD4+ T cells from PBMCs. These receptors were collected from a human donor with multiple sclerosis.

The V call is TRBV2, the J call TRBJ1-1; D unclear. V dropped 6 bases and J dropped 4 bases, with 15 bases sitting between them. The CDR3 is 14 residues long. Germline V lookup: CDR1 SNHLY, CDR2 FYNNEI. For the CDR3, the DNA is TGTGCCAGCAGGATGACCTGGCTCGGCACTGAAGCTTTCTTT. Translating it yields CASRMTWLGTEAFF.

This chain connects TRBV20-1 to TRBJ1-5; perhaps TRBD1 as D (5 bases). The CDR3 is made up of 14 amino acids. Trimming stripped 1 base from V and 2 bases from J, with 9 bases between. In germline, CDR1 is DFQATT, CDR2 SNEGSKA (reference sequence). DNA for the CDR3: TGCAGTGCTAGAGCAGGGAACGGCAATCAGCCCCAGCATTTT. As protein: CSARAGNGNQPQHF.

J is TRBJ2-1 and V is TRBV9; D is possibly TRBD1 or TRBD2 (6 bases each). Germline V gives CDR1 SGDLS, CDR2 YYNGEE. The CDR3 is made up of 13 amino acids. Trimming pared 0 bases from V and 9 bases from J, leaving 10 bases between. The CDR3 sequence is CASSVDWGAEQFF. The CDR3 DNA reads TGTGCCAGCAGCGTAGATTGGGGGGCTGAGCAGTTCTTC. Using reference TRBV9 and TRBJ2-1 for the parts outside the CDR3, the full variable domain is DSGVTQTPKHLITATGQRVTLRCSPRSGDLSVYWYQQSLDQGLQFLIQYYNGEERAKGNILERFSAQQFPDLHSELNLSSLELGDSALYFCASSVDWGAEQFFGPGTRLTVL.

The chain has TRBV7-2 and TRBJ1-1, with D hard to call. This CDR3 has 13 residues. V lost 0 bases and J lost 5, with 7 bases in between. CDR1 and CDR2 from the germline V gene are SGHTA and FQGNSA. DNA of the CDR3: TGTGCCAGCAGCTTAGCGCAGGTTACTGAAGCTTTCTTT. Its protein is CASSLAQVTEAFF.

The rearrangement uses TRBV12-3 or TRBV12-4 and TRBJ2-6; maybe TRBD2 (5 bases). Trimming pared 5 bases from V and 0 bases from J, leaving 8 bases between. The length of the CDR3 is 15 residues. This chain's CDR3 is CASSAGFSGANVLTF. The CDR3 DNA sequence: TGTGCCAGCAGTGCGGGTTTCTCTGGGGCCAACGTCCTGACTTTC.